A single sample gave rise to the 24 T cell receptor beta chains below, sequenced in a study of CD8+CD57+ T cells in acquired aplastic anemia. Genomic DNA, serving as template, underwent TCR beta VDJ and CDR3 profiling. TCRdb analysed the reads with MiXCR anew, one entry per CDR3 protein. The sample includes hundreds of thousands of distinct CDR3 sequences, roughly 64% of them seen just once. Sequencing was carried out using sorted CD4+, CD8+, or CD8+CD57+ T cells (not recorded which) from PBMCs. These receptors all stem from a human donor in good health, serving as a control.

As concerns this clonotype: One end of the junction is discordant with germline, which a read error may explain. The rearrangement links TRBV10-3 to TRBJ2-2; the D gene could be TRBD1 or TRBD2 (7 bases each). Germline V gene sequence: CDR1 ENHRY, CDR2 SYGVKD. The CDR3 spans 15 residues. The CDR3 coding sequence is TGTGCCAGCAGTTATGGGGGAGGGGGCACCGGGGACCTGTTTTTT. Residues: CASSYGGGGTGDLFF.

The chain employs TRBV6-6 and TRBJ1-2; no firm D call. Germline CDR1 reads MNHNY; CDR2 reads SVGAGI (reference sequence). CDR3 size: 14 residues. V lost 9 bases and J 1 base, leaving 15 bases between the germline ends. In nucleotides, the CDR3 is TGTGCCAGTGGCATGGAGGGCGGTAACTATGGCTACACCTTC. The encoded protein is CASGMEGGNYGYTF.

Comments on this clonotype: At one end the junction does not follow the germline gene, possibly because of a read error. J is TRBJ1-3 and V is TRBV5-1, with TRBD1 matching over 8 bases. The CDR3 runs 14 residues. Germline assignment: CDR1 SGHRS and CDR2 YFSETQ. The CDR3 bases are TGCGCCAGCAGCCCGGACAGGGCTGGCAACACCATATATTTT. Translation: CASSPDRAGNTIYF.

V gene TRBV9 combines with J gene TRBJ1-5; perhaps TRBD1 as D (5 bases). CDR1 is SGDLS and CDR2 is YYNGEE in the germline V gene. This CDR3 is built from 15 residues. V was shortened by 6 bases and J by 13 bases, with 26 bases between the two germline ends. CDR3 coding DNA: TGTGCCAGCAACGGAGGGAGGGGACGCACCGGGGAGCAGCATTTT. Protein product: CASNGGRGRTGEQHF.

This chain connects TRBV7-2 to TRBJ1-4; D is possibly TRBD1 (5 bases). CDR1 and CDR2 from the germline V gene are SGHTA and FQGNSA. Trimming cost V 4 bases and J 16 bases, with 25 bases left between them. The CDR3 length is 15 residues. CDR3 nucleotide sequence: TGTGCCAGCAGCTGGCCTGGCGGGGCGGGAGAAACGCAGTTTTTT. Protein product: CASSWPGGAGETQFF.

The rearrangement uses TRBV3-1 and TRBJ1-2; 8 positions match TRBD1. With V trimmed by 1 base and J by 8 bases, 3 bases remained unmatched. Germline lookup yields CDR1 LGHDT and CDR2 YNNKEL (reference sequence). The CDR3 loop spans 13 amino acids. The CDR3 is CASSQGTGSGYTF. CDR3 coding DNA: TGTGCCAGCAGCCAAGGGACAGGGAGCGGCTACACCTTC. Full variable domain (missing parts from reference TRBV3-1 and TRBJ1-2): DTAVSQTPKYLVTQMGNDKSIKCEQNLGHDTMYWYKQDSKKFLKIMFSYNNKELIINETVPNRFSPKSPDKAHLNLHINSLELGDSAVYFCASSQGTGSGYTFGSGTRLTVV.

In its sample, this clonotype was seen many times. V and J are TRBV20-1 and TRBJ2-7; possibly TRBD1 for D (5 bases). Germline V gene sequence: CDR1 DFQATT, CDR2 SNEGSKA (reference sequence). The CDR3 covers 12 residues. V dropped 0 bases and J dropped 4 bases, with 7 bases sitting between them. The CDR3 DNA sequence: TGCAGTGCTAGAGACAGGGTTTACGAGCAGTACTTC. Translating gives CSARDRVYEQYF.

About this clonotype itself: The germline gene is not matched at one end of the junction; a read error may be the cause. The CDR3 DNA reads as TGCGCCAGCAGTTTCTCGGACACTAATTATGGCTACACCTTC. Translating it yields CASSFSDTNYGYTF. The genes are TRBV5-1 and TRBJ1-2; tentative D call: TRBD1 (5 bases). This CDR3 is built from 14 residues. Germline V gene sequence: CDR1 SGHRS, CDR2 YFSETQ. The full variable domain, in which reference TRBV5-1 and TRBJ1-2 provide the parts outside the CDR3, is KAGVTQTPRYLIKTRGQQVTLSCSPISGHRSVSWYQQTPGQGLQFLFEYFSETQRNKGNFPGRFSGRQFSNSRSEMNVSTLELGDSALYLCASSFSDTNYGYTFGSGTRLTVV.

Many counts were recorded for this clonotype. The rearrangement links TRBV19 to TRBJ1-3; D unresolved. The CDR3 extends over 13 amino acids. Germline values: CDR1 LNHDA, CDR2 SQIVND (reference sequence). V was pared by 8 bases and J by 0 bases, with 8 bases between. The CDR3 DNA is TGTGCCAGTGAGTTGAGCTCTGGAAACACCATATATTTT. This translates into CASELSSGNTIYF.

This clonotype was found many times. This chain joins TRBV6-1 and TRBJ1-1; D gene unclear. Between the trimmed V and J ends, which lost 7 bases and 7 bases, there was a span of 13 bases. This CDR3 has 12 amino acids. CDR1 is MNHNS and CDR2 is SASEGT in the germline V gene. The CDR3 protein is CASKRMVYEAFF. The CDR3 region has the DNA TGTGCCAGCAAGAGGATGGTGTATGAAGCTTTCTTT.

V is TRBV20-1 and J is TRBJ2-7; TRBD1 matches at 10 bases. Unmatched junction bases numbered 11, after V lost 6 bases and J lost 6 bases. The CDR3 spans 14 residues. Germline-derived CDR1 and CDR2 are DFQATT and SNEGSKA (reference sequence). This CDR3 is CSARTGTGVVEQYF. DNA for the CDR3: TGCAGTGCGAGAACCGGGACAGGGGTTGTCGAGCAGTACTTC.

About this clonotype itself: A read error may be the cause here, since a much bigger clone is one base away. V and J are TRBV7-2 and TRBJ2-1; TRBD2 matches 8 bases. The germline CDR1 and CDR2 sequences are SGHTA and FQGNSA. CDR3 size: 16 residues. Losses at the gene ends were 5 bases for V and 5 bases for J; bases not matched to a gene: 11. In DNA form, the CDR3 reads TGTGCCAGCAGCCAAGAACCGCTAGCGGGTCACAATGAGCAGTTCTTC. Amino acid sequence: CASSQEPLAGHNEQFF.

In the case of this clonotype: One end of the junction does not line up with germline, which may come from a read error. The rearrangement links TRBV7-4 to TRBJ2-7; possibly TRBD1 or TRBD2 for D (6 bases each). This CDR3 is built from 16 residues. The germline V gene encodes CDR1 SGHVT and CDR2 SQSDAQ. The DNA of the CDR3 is TGTGCTAGCAGCTTAGTCCGGCCGGGGGCTAGGGGCGAGGAGTACTTC. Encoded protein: CASSLVRPGARGEEYF.

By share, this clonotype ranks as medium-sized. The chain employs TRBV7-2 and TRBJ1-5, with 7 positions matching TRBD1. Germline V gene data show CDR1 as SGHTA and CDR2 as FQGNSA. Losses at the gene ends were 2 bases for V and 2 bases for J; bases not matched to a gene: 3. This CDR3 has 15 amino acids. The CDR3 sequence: CASSLRQGGNQPQHF. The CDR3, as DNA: TGTGCCAGCAGCTTAAGACAGGGAGGCAATCAGCCCCAGCATTTT.

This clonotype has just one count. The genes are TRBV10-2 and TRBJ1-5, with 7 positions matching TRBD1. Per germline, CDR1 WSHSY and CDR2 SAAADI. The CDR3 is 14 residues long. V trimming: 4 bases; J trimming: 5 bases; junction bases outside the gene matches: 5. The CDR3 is CASSVRDSDQPQHF. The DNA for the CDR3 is TGCGCCAGCAGTGTGCGGGACAGTGATCAGCCCCAGCATTTT.

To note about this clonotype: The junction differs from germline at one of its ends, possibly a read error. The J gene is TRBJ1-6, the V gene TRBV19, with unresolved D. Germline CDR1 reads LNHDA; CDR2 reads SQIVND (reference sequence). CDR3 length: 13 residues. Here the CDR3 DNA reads TGTACCAGTAGTAGGCAGCAGGATTCACCCCTCCACTTT. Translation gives CTSSRQQDSPLHF.

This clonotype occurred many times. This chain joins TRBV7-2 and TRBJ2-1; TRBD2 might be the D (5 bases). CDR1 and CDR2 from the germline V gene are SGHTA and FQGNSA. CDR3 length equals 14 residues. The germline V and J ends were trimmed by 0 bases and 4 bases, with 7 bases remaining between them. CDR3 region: CASSLAGVYNEQFF. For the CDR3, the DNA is TGTGCCAGCAGCTTAGCCGGGGTATACAATGAGCAGTTCTTC.

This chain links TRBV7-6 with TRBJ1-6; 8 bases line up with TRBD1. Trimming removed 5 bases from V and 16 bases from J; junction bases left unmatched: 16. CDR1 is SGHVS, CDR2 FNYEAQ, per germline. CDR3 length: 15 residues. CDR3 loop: CASSRRGLNTEALHF. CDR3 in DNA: TGTGCCAGCAGCCGCAGGGGGCTAAACACTGAAGCTCTCCACTTT.

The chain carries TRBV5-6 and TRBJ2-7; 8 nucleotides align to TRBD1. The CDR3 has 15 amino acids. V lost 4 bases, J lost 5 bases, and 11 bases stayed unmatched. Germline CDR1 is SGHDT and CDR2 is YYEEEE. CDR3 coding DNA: TGTGCCAGCAGCGTTCGTCCGGGACAGGCCCACGAGCAGTACTTC. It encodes CASSVRPGQAHEQYF.

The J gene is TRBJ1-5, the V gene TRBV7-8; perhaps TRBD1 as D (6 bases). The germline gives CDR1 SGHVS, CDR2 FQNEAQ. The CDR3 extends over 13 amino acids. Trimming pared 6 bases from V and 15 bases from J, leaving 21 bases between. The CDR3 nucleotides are TGTGCCAGCAGTACTTACAGGGATAGGGGACCGCATTTT. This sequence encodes CASSTYRDRGPHF.

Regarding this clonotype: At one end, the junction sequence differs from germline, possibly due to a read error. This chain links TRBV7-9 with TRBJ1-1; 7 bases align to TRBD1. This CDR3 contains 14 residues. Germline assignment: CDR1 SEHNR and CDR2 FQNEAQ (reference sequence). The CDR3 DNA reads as TGTGCCAGCAGCTTACGGCCAACAGGGGCGAGGGCCTACTTT. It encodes CASSLRPTGARAYF.

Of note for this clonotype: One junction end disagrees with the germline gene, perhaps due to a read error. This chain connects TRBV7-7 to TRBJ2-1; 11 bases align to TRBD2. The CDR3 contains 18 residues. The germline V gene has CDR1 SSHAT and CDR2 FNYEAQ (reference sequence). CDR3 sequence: CASSRVPGGTSGNNEQFF. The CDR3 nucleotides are TGTGCTAGCAGCAGAGTTCCTGGAGGGACTAGCGGAAACAATGAGCAGTTCTTC.

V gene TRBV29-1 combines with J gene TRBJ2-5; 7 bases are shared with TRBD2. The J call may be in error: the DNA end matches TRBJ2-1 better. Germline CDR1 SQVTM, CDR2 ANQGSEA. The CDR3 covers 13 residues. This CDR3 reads CSVDSVGGEDQFF. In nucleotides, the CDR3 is TGCAGCGTTGATTCCGTGGGGGGGGAGGACCAGTTCTTC.

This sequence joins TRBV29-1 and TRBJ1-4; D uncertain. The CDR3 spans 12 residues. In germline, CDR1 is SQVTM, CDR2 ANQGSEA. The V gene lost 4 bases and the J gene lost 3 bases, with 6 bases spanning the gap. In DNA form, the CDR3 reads TGCAGCGTTGTGACTGCTAATGAAAAACTGTTTTTT. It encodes CSVVTANEKLFF.